Shown below are 29 T cell receptor beta chains from a single sample sequenced in a study of identical twins. TCRdb re-derived calls from the 5' RACE reads in MiXCR, one entry per CDR3 protein. The sample includes more than 200,000 distinct CDR3 sequences, over 13% of them seen just once. The material sequenced was memory (CD45RO+) T cells sorted from blood. The receptors here all came from a woman between 18 and 29 years old in good health.

In this sample, this clonotype turned up many times. This rearrangement joins TRBV20-1 to TRBJ2-5; possible D gene TRBD1, 5 bases. V lost 7 bases to trimming and J lost 5 bases, with 11 bases between them. There are 11 residues in the CDR3. From germline, CDR1 is DFQATT and CDR2 SNEGSKA (reference sequence). The CDR3 DNA reads TGCAGTGTCCCATCAGGGGAGACCCAGTACTTC. Translated: CSVPSGETQYF.

This clonotype has a count of ten or more. This chain links TRBV12-3 or TRBV12-4 with TRBJ2-3, with D unresolved. V was shortened by 2 bases and J by 3 bases, with 9 bases between the two germline ends. The CDR3 extends over 14 amino acids. CDR3 coding DNA: TGTGCCAGCAGTTTATCTGGTGGAACAGATACGCAGTATTTT. This encodes CASSLSGGTDTQYF.

Ten or more counts support this clonotype. This chain connects TRBV5-1 to TRBJ1-2; 8 bases match TRBD1. Germline V CDR1 and CDR2: SGHRS, YFSETQ. Unmatched junction bases numbered 16, after V lost 3 bases and J lost 3 bases. The CDR3 covers 18 residues. CDR3 sequence (DNA): TGCGCCAGCAGCTGGGAGACCCCCACCGGGACAGGCTACTATGGCTACACCTTC. This encodes CASSWETPTGTGYYGYTF.

The chain couples TRBV29-1 to TRBJ2-2, with D possibly being TRBD1 or TRBD2 (7 bases each). Trimming pared 7 bases from V and 3 bases from J, leaving 12 bases between. Per the germline V gene, CDR1 is SQVTM and CDR2 is ANQGSEA. The CDR3 contains 13 residues. In DNA, the CDR3 is TGCAGCGCTGGGAGGGGGCACACCGGGGAGCTGTTTTTT. It yields the protein CSAGRGHTGELFF.

Points on this clonotype: The germline gene is not matched at one end of the junction; a read error may be the cause. The CDR3 region is CASSTPGTAYGYTF. The CDR3 DNA is TGTGCCAGCAGCACGCCCGGGACCGCCTATGGTTACACCTTC. The V and J genes are TRBV7-8 and TRBJ1-2; a possible D gene is TRBD1 (5 bases). CDR1 is SGHVS, CDR2 FQNEAQ, per germline. The length of the CDR3 is 14 residues.

This clonotype was counted many times. The chain has TRBV6-1 and TRBJ2-7, with D possibly TRBD1 on 5 matching bases. This CDR3 is 11 amino acids long. V lost 6 bases to trimming and J lost 2 bases, with 5 bases between them. Germline loops: CDR1 MNHNS, CDR2 SASEGT. The CDR3, as DNA: TGTGCCAGCAGGGACACCTACGAGCAGTACTTC. Translating gives CASRDTYEQYF.

The chain has TRBV5-1 and TRBJ2-5; the match to TRBD2 covers 8 bases. Germline CDR1 SGHRS, CDR2 YFSETQ. The CDR3 loop spans 15 amino acids. Trimming at V came to 4 bases and at J to 2 bases, leaving 7 bases not matched to a gene. The CDR3 reads CASSRGTSGQETQYF. DNA for the CDR3: TGCGCCAGCAGCCGGGGAACTAGCGGACAAGAGACCCAGTACTTC.

This clonotype appeared a few times. The V call is TRBV11-2, the J call TRBJ2-3; D is perhaps TRBD2 (5 bases). V gave up 3 bases and J gave up 0 bases, with 13 bases separating them. The germline gives CDR1 SGHAT, CDR2 FQNNGV. The CDR3 consists of 16 residues. CDR3 DNA sequence: TGTGCCAGCAGCTTGGGTCTAGCCTCCAGCACAGATACGCAGTATTTT. Translating gives CASSLGLASSTDTQYF.

The chain joins TRBV12-3 or TRBV12-4 to TRBJ2-1; 14 nucleotides match TRBD2. The CDR3 spans 18 residues. V lost 3 bases to trimming and J lost 0 bases; unmatched junction nucleotides: 4. The CDR3 coding sequence is TGTGCCAGCAGTTTGCGACTAGCGGGGGGGGGCTCCTACAATGAGCAGTTCTTC. Its translation is CASSLRLAGGGSYNEQFF.

This chain connects TRBV9 to TRBJ1-2, with TRBD1 identical over 10 bases. The CDR3 is made up of 15 amino acids. The V gene end was trimmed by 3 bases and the J gene end by 4 bases; junction bases not matched to a gene: 6. Germline V gene data show CDR1 as SGDLS and CDR2 as YYNGEE. CDR3 sequence reads: CASSETGTGAYGYTF. The CDR3 DNA follows: TGTGCCAGCAGCGAAACCGGGACAGGGGCCTATGGCTACACCTTC.

This clonotype was recorded a few times. The chain combines TRBV3-1 with TRBJ2-3, with 8 positions matching TRBD2. Germline V gene data show CDR1 as LGHDT and CDR2 as YNNKEL (reference sequence). CDR3 length: 14 amino acids. Trimming cost V 4 bases and J 1 base; bases outside gene matches: 1. This chain's CDR3 is CASSPAGGTDTQYF. CDR3 nucleotides: TGTGCCAGCAGCCCAGCGGGGGGCACAGATACGCAGTATTTT.

At least ten counts were recorded for this clonotype. The chain joins TRBV10-3 to TRBJ1-1, with unresolved D. V was clipped by 6 bases and J by 0 bases, with 2 bases between them. The length of the CDR3 is 11 residues. Per the germline V gene, CDR1 is ENHRY and CDR2 is SYGVKD. The CDR3 loop is CAISMNTEAFF. CDR3 in DNA: TGTGCCATCAGCATGAACACTGAAGCTTTCTTT.

The rearrangement joins TRBV6-1 to TRBJ1-5; the D gene is possibly TRBD1 (5 bases). The CDR3 extends over 15 amino acids. Germline CDR1 and CDR2: MNHNS and SASEGT. Trimming shortened V by 0 bases and J by 7 bases, and 13 bases separated the two germline ends. Written as DNA, the CDR3 is TGTGCCAGCAGTGAAGCGCTTGGGGGAGCGCAGCCCCAGCATTTT. Protein sequence: CASSEALGGAQPQHF.

The genes are TRBV7-2 and TRBJ1-2; no reliable D call. The CDR3 covers 14 residues. V lost 4 bases, J lost 5 bases, and 14 bases lay in between. Germline loops: CDR1 SGHTA, CDR2 FQGNSA. CDR3 protein: CASSSGLTMYGYTF. DNA for the CDR3: TGTGCCAGCAGCTCCGGACTTACTATGTATGGCTACACCTTC.

This clonotype was seen ten or more times. The rearrangement links TRBV29-1 to TRBJ2-3; TRBD1 aligns across 7 bases. The CDR3 extends over 14 amino acids. The germline CDR1 and CDR2 sequences are SQVTM and ANQGSEA. J lost 2 bases, V lost 7 bases, and 9 bases had no gene match. CDR3 nucleotide sequence: TGCAGCGCCTTACGACAGGGATACACAGATACGCAGTATTTT. This codes for CSALRQGYTDTQYF.

This clonotype was counted between two and nine times. The chain couples TRBV7-8 to TRBJ1-6; maybe TRBD1 (5 bases). Germline V gene lookup returns CDR1 SGHVS and CDR2 FQNEAQ. The CDR3 length is 15 residues. Trimming shortened V by 5 bases and J by 10 bases, and 18 bases separated the two germline ends. CDR3 sequence reads: CASSHLGGLGSPLHF. The CDR3 DNA sequence: TGTGCCAGCAGCCACCTCGGGGGTCTGGGGTCACCCCTCCACTTT.

CDR3 in amino acids: CASSLARTNYGYTF. The CDR3 nucleotides read TGTGCCAGCAGCTTAGCCAGAACTAACTATGGCTACACCTTC. The chain has TRBV7-2 and TRBJ1-2; D is uncertain. V was shortened by 0 bases and J by 0 bases, with 5 bases between the two germline ends. Germline values: CDR1 SGHTA, CDR2 FQGNSA. The CDR3 is 14 residues long.

This clonotype was seen a handful of times. The chain carries TRBV20-1 and TRBJ2-7; D call uncertain. Germline CDR1 reads DFQATT; CDR2 reads SNEGSKA (reference sequence). Trimming pared 1 base from V and 0 bases from J, leaving 16 bases between. The CDR3 length is 16 residues. The CDR3 spells CSARALQRRSSYEQYF. The DNA of the CDR3 is TGCAGTGCTAGAGCCCTGCAGCGCCGTTCCTCCTACGAGCAGTACTTC.

This clonotype was observed many times. This chain uses TRBV5-1 with TRBJ2-1, with 7 bases fitting TRBD2. The V gene end was trimmed by 4 bases and the J gene end by 5 bases; junction bases not matched to a gene: 6. The germline gives CDR1 SGHRS, CDR2 YFSETQ. The CDR3 spans 14 residues. The CDR3 DNA sequence: TGCGCCAGCAGCGCTCGGGACTATAACAATGAGCAGTTCTTC. Residues: CASSARDYNNEQFF.

The sample holds a few counts of this clonotype. The chain combines TRBV20-1 with TRBJ1-2, with TRBD1 identical over 7 bases. V dropped 5 bases and J dropped 2; count of bases not matched to a gene: 5. The CDR3 consists of 13 residues. Per germline, CDR1 DFQATT and CDR2 SNEGSKA (reference sequence). In DNA form, the CDR3 reads TGCAGTGCTGGATCACAGGGGAACTATGGCTACACCTTC. Its translation: CSAGSQGNYGYTF.

V and J are TRBV6-2 or TRBV6-3 and TRBJ2-5; D is perhaps TRBD1 (6 bases). Germline V lookup: CDR1 MNHEY, CDR2 SVGEGT. V lost 6 bases and J lost 4, with 15 bases in between. The CDR3 is 14 residues long. The chain's CDR3 is CASSPQGRGETQYF. In DNA form, the CDR3 reads TGTGCCAGCAGCCCACAGGGCCGGGGAGAGACCCAGTACTTC.

This clonotype was seen a handful of times. The V gene is TRBV5-1, the J gene TRBJ2-1; D uncertain. V was clipped by 6 bases and J by 0 bases, with 16 bases between them. CDR1 is SGHRS and CDR2 is YFSETQ in the germline V gene. This CDR3 is 16 amino acids long. CDR3 DNA: TGCGCCAGCATTAGGGCTCCTCAAAGCTCCTACAATGAGCAGTTCTTC. It yields the protein CASIRAPQSSYNEQFF.

This clonotype has more than one count but fewer than ten. The chain recombines TRBV11-2 with TRBJ1-2; D gene unclear. This CDR3 has 14 residues. Germline loops: CDR1 SGHAT, CDR2 FQNNGV. V dropped 1 base and J dropped 2 bases, with 8 bases sitting between them. CDR3 region: CASSLGKPNYGYTF. As DNA, the CDR3 is TGTGCCAGCAGCTTAGGCAAGCCCAACTATGGCTACACCTTC.

CDR3 nucleotides: TGTGCCAGCAGGCTAGCGGGGGGGAAGAATGAGCAGTTCTTC. This encodes CASRLAGGKNEQFF. This sequence joins TRBV6-1 and TRBJ2-1; 12 nucleotides align to TRBD2. This CDR3 comprises 14 residues. From germline, CDR1 is MNHNS and CDR2 SASEGT. Germline trimming cut 6 bases from V and 7 bases from J; bases unmatched to any gene: 4.

V usage is TRBV27 and J usage is TRBJ2-3; perhaps D is TRBD1 or TRBD2 (5 bases each). The CDR3 totals 15 residues. Germline V gene data show CDR1 as MNHEY and CDR2 as SMNVEV (reference sequence). V lost 6 bases, J lost 0 bases, and 13 bases lay in between. The CDR3 protein is CASRAGTVSTDTQYF. CDR3 in DNA: TGTGCCAGCAGAGCTGGGACGGTGAGCACAGATACGCAGTATTTT.

CDR3 in amino acids: CASKDLPRDRELYEQYF. The CDR3 DNA sequence: TGTGCCAGTAAAGACTTACCCCGGGACAGGGAGCTCTACGAGCAGTACTTC. The chain is built from TRBV2 and TRBJ2-7; the match to TRBD1 covers 9 bases. CDR3 length equals 17 residues. CDR1 and CDR2 (germline): SNHLY, FYNNEI. Trimming at V came to 9 bases and at J to 3 bases, leaving 18 bases not matched to a gene.

The rearrangement uses TRBV6-2 or TRBV6-3 and TRBJ2-1, with D unclear. There are 13 residues in the CDR3. Per germline, CDR1 MNHEY and CDR2 SVGEGT. Trimming removed 6 bases at V and 3 bases at J, with 9 bases between. In DNA, the CDR3 is TGTGCCAGCAGGGTGGGTTACTACAATGAGCAGTTCTTC. Protein sequence: CASRVGYYNEQFF.

Here the CDR3 reads CASRGGEGYYEQYF. The CDR3 nucleotides are TGTGCCAGCAGGGGGGGGGAGGGATACTACGAGCAGTACTTC. The gene calls are TRBV6-1 and TRBJ2-7, with TRBD2 identical over 7 bases. Germline-derived CDR1 and CDR2 are MNHNS and SASEGT. This CDR3 is built from 14 residues. After removal of 6 bases from V and 3 bases from J, the junction contained 8 bases not matched to a gene.

The gene calls are TRBV12-3 or TRBV12-4 and TRBJ2-7; TRBD1 or TRBD2 may be the D gene (6 bases each). The CDR3 is 15 residues long. Trimming stripped 3 bases from V and 4 bases from J, with 16 bases between. This CDR3 reads CASSLGVGGFYEQYF. CDR3 bases: TGTGCCAGCAGTTTGGGCGTGGGGGGCTTTTACGAGCAGTACTTC.